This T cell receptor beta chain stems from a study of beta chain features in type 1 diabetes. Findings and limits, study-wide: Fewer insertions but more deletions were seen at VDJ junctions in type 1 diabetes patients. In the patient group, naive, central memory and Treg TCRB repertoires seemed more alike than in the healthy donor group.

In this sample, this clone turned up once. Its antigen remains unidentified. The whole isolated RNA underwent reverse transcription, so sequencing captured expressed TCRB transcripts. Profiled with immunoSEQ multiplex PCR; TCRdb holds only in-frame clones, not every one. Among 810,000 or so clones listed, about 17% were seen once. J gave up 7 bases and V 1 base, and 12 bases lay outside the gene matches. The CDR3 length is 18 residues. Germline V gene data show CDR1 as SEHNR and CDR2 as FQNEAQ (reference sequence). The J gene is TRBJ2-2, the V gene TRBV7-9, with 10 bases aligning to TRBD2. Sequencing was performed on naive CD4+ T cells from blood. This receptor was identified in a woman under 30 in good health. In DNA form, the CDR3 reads TGTGCCAGCAGCTTAGTTCTAGCGGGAGTTTCGATGGTCGGGGAGCTGTTTTTT. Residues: CASSLVLAGVSMVGELFF.